One sample yielded the 18 T cell receptor beta chains listed below, sequenced in a study of shared clonotypes between healthy human individuals. Clones were read by immunoSEQ multiplex PCR, and TCRdb kept only the in-frame ones, dropping some. Among over a million clones listed, around 74% were seen once. Source material: memory CD4+ T cells sorted from blood. Sample subset: CD45RA-negative fraction. Receptors were obtained from a man aged 18-30 years in good health.

The chain carries TRBV5-1 and TRBJ2-1; D is unclear. Germline V gene data show CDR1 as SGHRS and CDR2 as YFSETQ. V was shortened by 5 bases and J by 0 bases, with 18 bases between the two germline ends. This CDR3 comprises 17 residues. The CDR3 here is CASRPSPTDSSYNEQFF. In nucleotides, the CDR3 is TGCGCCAGCAGACCCTCCCCAACGGATAGCTCCTACAATGAGCAGTTCTTC.

The J gene is TRBJ1-2, the V gene TRBV29-1; TRBD1 aligns across 9 bases. Germline V gives CDR1 SQVTM, CDR2 ANQGSEA. This CDR3 comprises 14 residues. V was pared by 3 bases and J by 8 bases, with 10 bases of the junction left unmatched. CDR3 sequence reads: CSVEGAGQGTGYTF. The CDR3 nucleotides are TGCAGCGTTGAGGGAGCGGGACAGGGAACGGGCTACACCTTC.

There are a few counts of this clone. V is TRBV9 and J is TRBJ2-7; D is perhaps TRBD1 (6 bases). CDR1 and CDR2 from the germline V gene are SGDLS and YYNGEE. The V and J ends lost 0 bases and 0 bases respectively, with 16 bases between them. CDR3 length: 17 residues. CDR3 sequence: CASSVGFREGGSYEQYF. Written as DNA, the CDR3 is TGTGCCAGCAGCGTAGGATTTCGGGAAGGGGGCTCCTACGAGCAGTACTTC.

The genes are TRBV5-1 and TRBJ2-3; D may correspond to TRBD1 or TRBD2 (6 bases each). Germline values: CDR1 SGHRS, CDR2 YFSETQ. V was shortened by 2 bases and J by 2 bases, with 12 bases between the two germline ends. The CDR3 has 15 amino acids. In DNA form, the CDR3 reads TGCGCCAGCAGCTTTAATAGGGGGGACACAGATACGCAGTATTTT. As protein: CASSFNRGDTDTQYF.

Points on this clone: Mismatch with germline at one junction end may stem from a read error. This rearrangement joins TRBV11-2 to TRBJ1-1; D call uncertain. The germline gives CDR1 SGHAT, CDR2 FQNNGV. The CDR3 covers 15 residues. The CDR3 is CASSPLITLNAEAFF. CDR3 DNA sequence: TGTGCCAGCAGCCCCTTAATTACACTGAACGCTGAAGCTTTCTTT.

The CDR3 loop reads CASSRTGDSYNEQFF. Written as DNA, the CDR3 is TGTGCCAGCAGTAGGACAGGGGACTCCTACAATGAGCAGTTCTTC. This chain uses TRBV28 with TRBJ2-1, with 9 bases aligning to TRBD1. The junction had 2 bases not matched to a gene; V was cut back by 5 bases and J by 0 bases. The CDR3 loop spans 15 amino acids. The V gene's germline CDR1 is MDHEN and CDR2 SYDVKM.

With regard to this clone: A much larger clone differs from this one at a single base, so this may be a read error. Other DNA sequences in this sample translate to the same CDR3. CDR3 DNA: TGTGCCAGCAGCCGGGATAGCAATCAGCCCCAGCATTTT. This encodes CASSRDSNQPQHF. This rearrangement joins TRBV5-4 to TRBJ1-5, with D uncertain. This CDR3 has 13 residues. With 4 bases removed from V and 0 bases from J, the gap between germline ends came to 5 bases. In germline, CDR1 is SGHNT, CDR2 YYREEE (reference sequence).

This clone was counted once. This rearrangement joins TRBV11-2 to TRBJ1-1; D might be TRBD1 (5 bases). Between the trimmed V and J ends, which lost 4 bases and 1 base, there was a span of 13 bases. CDR3 length equals 15 residues. Germline V gives CDR1 SGHAT, CDR2 FQNNGV. The CDR3 sequence is CASSSWGRGNTEAFF. The CDR3 bases are TGTGCCAGCAGCTCCTGGGGCCGCGGGAACACTGAAGCTTTCTTT.

The chain joins TRBV5-1 to TRBJ2-7, with unresolved D. Trimming took 4 bases from V and 5 from J, leaving 7 bases between them. CDR3 length: 11 amino acids. The germline CDR1 and CDR2 sequences are SGHRS and YFSETQ. CDR3 sequence: CASSQFDEQYF. The CDR3 coding sequence is TGCGCCAGCAGCCAGTTTGACGAGCAGTACTTC.

The chain couples TRBV4-2 to TRBJ2-7; TRBD1 agrees at 8 bases. Germline loops: CDR1 LGHNA, CDR2 YNFKEQ. With 0 bases clipped from V and 2 bases from J, the junction kept 6 bases outside the gene matches. The CDR3 loop spans 16 amino acids. The CDR3 DNA reads as TGTGCCAGCAGCCAAGAGCGCGCAGGGGGCCCCTACGAGCAGTACTTC. As protein: CASSQERAGGPYEQYF.

This chain connects TRBV4-1 to TRBJ1-5; D is undetermined. Germline assignment: CDR1 MGHRA and CDR2 YSYEKL. The CDR3 is 13 amino acids. V lost 1 base and J lost 6, with 7 bases in between. This CDR3 is CASSQGAGQPQHF. In DNA form, the CDR3 reads TGCGCCAGCAGCCAAGGAGCGGGTCAGCCCCAGCATTTT.

This chain connects TRBV2 to TRBJ2-7; a possible D gene is TRBD2 (6 bases). Between the trimmed V and J ends, which lost 5 bases and 2 bases, there was a span of 13 bases. CDR3 size: 14 residues. Germline V gives CDR1 SNHLY, CDR2 FYNNEI. CDR3 DNA sequence: TGTGCCAGCAGTACCGGGACTCGAACCTACGAGCAGTACTTC. As protein: CASSTGTRTYEQYF. The full variable domain, completed using reference TRBV2 and TRBJ2-7, is EPEVTQTPSHQVTQMGQEVILRCVPISNHLYFYWYRQILGQKVEFLVSFYNNEISEKSEIFDDQFSVERPDGSNFTLKIRSTKLEDSAMYFCASSTGTRTYEQYFGPGTRLTVT.

The chain is built from TRBV7-8 and TRBJ1-1; maybe TRBD1 (5 bases). Germline V lookup: CDR1 SGHVS, CDR2 FQNEAQ. The CDR3 is 14 amino acids. Trimming shortened V by 1 base and J by 5 bases, and 11 bases separated the two germline ends. The chain's CDR3 is CASSLEEGRTEAFF. The DNA for the CDR3 is TGTGCCAGCAGCTTAGAGGAGGGGCGTACTGAAGCTTTCTTT.

The V gene is TRBV5-4, the J gene TRBJ2-2, with 7 positions matching TRBD2. After removal of 0 bases from V and 6 bases from J, the junction contained 5 bases not matched to a gene. This CDR3 is 15 amino acids long. The germline V gene encodes CDR1 SGHNT and CDR2 YYREEE (reference sequence). The DNA of the CDR3 is TGTGCCAGCAGCTTGGAAGCGGGAAGGCCCGGGGAGCTGTTTTTT. As protein: CASSLEAGRPGELFF.

The V call is TRBV27, the J call TRBJ2-7, with D maybe TRBD2 (5 bases). The germline gives CDR1 MNHEY, CDR2 SMNVEV (reference sequence). The V end was cut by 10 bases, the J end by 7 bases, with 14 bases between. The CDR3 runs to 11 residues. CDR3 residues: CATLWRREQYF. DNA of the CDR3: TGTGCCACCCTCTGGCGGAGGGAGCAGTACTTC.

This clone was observed a handful of times. The CDR3: CASSLSWGPGNTIYF. The DNA of the CDR3 is TGTGCCAGCAGCTTATCTTGGGGGCCTGGAAACACCATATATTTT. The rearrangement joins TRBV7-2 to TRBJ1-3; maybe TRBD1 (6 bases). Trimming took 2 bases from V and 2 from J, leaving 10 bases between them. CDR3 length: 15 residues. Germline CDR1 is SGHTA and CDR2 is FQGNSA.

This sequence joins TRBV5-1 and TRBJ1-2; a weak D match, TRBD1 (5 bases). This CDR3 is built from 14 residues. V gave up 5 bases and J gave up 4 bases, with 15 bases separating them. CDR1 is SGHRS and CDR2 is YFSETQ in the germline V gene. CDR3 sequence reads: CASSSLRDSYGYTF. The CDR3 DNA reads as TGCGCCAGCAGTTCCCTTCGGGACTCCTATGGCTACACCTTC.

The CDR3, as DNA: TGCGCCAGCAGTGATGACAGTAGCACAGATACGCAGTATTTT. This encodes CASSDDSSTDTQYF. The chain combines TRBV10-1 with TRBJ2-3; perhaps TRBD1 as D (5 bases). The CDR3 runs to 14 residues. V was cut by 3 bases and J by 0 bases, with 7 bases left in between. Germline CDR1 reads WNHNN; CDR2 reads SYGVQD (reference sequence).